This entry lists 14 T cell receptor beta chains sequenced from one sample in a study of T-cell reconstitution after alpha-beta-depleted transplantation in children (dated by TCRdb to the mid-2010s). To prepare the library, PCR was applied. Sequencing was carried out with an Illumina HiSeq 2500. To normalize quantification of the TCRbeta repertoire, the TCR libraries were built with molecular barcoding that relied on unique molecular identifiers. The public reads were run again by TCRdb, first through fastp at Q25 and then through MiXCR, and only productive beta chains were kept. Every CDR3 protein is listed once, alongside the most common genes and DNA of its rows. This sample lists approximately 210,000 distinct CDR3 sequences; 13% to 15% were detected once. Roughly an eighth of the sample is in the top ten clones. The starting material was PBMCs from the stem cell graft donor, obtained from the stem cell graft. The receptors were gathered from a human donor who donated a stem cell graft to a child with acute lymphoblastic leukemia.

The V gene is TRBV11-2, the J gene TRBJ2-3; 11 bases are a match to TRBD2. Germline assignment: CDR1 SGHAT and CDR2 FQNNGV. The length of the CDR3 is 16 residues. V lost 5 bases, J lost 4 bases, and 8 bases stayed unmatched. The CDR3 loop is CASSARLAGTPDTQYF. The CDR3 DNA follows: TGTGCCAGCAGCGCCCGACTAGCGGGAACCCCAGATACGCAGTATTTT.

The V gene is TRBV7-9, the J gene TRBJ2-1; weak D call: TRBD2 (5 bases). CDR3 length: 15 residues. Trimming left V 0 bases short and J 2 bases short, with 8 bases between. Germline lookup yields CDR1 SEHNR and CDR2 FQNEAQ (reference sequence). CDR3 loop: CASSLAPAAYNEQFF. CDR3 sequence (DNA): TGTGCCAGCAGCTTAGCGCCAGCGGCCTACAATGAGCAGTTCTTC.

In this sample, this clonotype turned up many times. This sequence joins TRBV12-3 or TRBV12-4 and TRBJ1-1, with a weak D call TRBD1 (5 bases). The CDR3 contains 15 residues. V lost 3 bases, J lost 3 bases, and 14 bases lay in between. The DNA of the CDR3 is TGTGCCAGCAGTTTTGGAGGGGCTCTATACACTGAAGCTTTCTTT. This codes for CASSFGGALYTEAFF.

This clonotype was counted many times. The gene calls are TRBV5-1 and TRBJ2-1; D is undetermined. This CDR3 comprises 14 residues. Germline V gene lookup returns CDR1 SGHRS and CDR2 YFSETQ. V dropped 0 bases and J dropped 7 bases, with 11 bases sitting between them. CDR3 residues: CASSLVAGLNEQFF. As DNA, the CDR3 is TGCGCCAGCAGCTTGGTAGCAGGCCTGAATGAGCAGTTCTTC.

Many counts were recorded for this clonotype. The gene calls are TRBV7-9 and TRBJ2-7, with D possibly TRBD1 on 5 matching bases. The CDR3 sequence is 12 residues long. Germline-derived CDR1 and CDR2 are SEHNR and FQNEAQ (reference sequence). Trimming cost V 4 bases and J 7 bases, with 11 bases left between them. The DNA of the CDR3 is TGTGCCAGCAGCTCGATAGACAGAGAGCAGTACTTC. Encoded protein: CASSSIDREQYF.

This clonotype has a count of ten or more. Sequence at one end of the junction differs from germline and may be a read error. The V gene is TRBV6-1, the J gene TRBJ2-1; no reliable D call. Germline V lookup: CDR1 MNHNS, CDR2 SASEGT. The CDR3 is 15 amino acids. The CDR3 region has the DNA TGTGCCAGCAGGGAAGATCCCCTCCTGAACAATGAGCAGTTCTTC. Protein product: CASREDPLLNNEQFF.

This clonotype was counted many times. The chain uses TRBV27 and TRBJ2-5; D call uncertain. Germline V gives CDR1 MNHEY, CDR2 SMNVEV (reference sequence). CDR3 length equals 14 residues. V was shortened by 3 bases and J by 1 base, with 9 bases between the two germline ends. In DNA form, the CDR3 reads TGTGCCAGCAGTTTTATGCCGCTCCAAGAGACCCAGTACTTC. Translating it yields CASSFMPLQETQYF.

The sample holds many counts of this clonotype. V usage is TRBV5-6 and J usage is TRBJ2-1, with 9 bases matching TRBD2. The V and J ends lost 2 bases and 9 bases, in that order; junction bases with no gene match: 6. In germline, CDR1 is SGHDT, CDR2 YYEEEE. The CDR3 length is 14 residues. CDR3 residues: CASSFLAGSREQFF. CDR3 in DNA: TGTGCCAGCAGCTTTCTAGCGGGAAGTCGTGAGCAGTTCTTC. The complete variable domain, with remaining parts taken from reference TRBV5-6 and TRBJ2-1, reads DAGVTQSPTHLIKTRGQQVTLRCSPKSGHDTVSWYQQALGQGPQFIFQYYEEEERQRGNFPDRFSGHQFPNYSSELNVNALLLGDSALYLCASSFLAGSREQFFGPGTRLTVL.

As to this clonotype: This may stem from a read error, because a much larger clone lies one nucleotide away. The gene calls are TRBV5-1 and TRBJ1-1; possibly TRBD1 for D (6 bases). This CDR3 is built from 14 residues. Germline V CDR1 and CDR2: SGHRS, YFSETQ. CDR3 coding DNA: TGCGCCAGCAGCTCTGCGGGGGCGGGTACTGCAGCTTTCTTT. This translates into CASSSAGAGTAAFF.

This clonotype has only a few counts. The chain recombines TRBV5-4 with TRBJ2-6, with 7 bases matching TRBD2. CDR3 length: 16 amino acids. In germline, CDR1 is SGHNT, CDR2 YYREEE (reference sequence). V was pared by 6 bases and J by 0 bases, with 6 bases of the junction left unmatched. CDR3 in amino acids: CASKAGLFSGANVLTF. The CDR3 nucleotides read TGTGCCAGCAAAGCGGGACTTTTCTCTGGGGCCAACGTCCTGACTTTC.

This clonotype was observed at least ten times. The CDR3 nucleotides are TGTGCCAGCAGTTTGGGCGGGAGGCCTGTAAGCTCCTACAATGAGCAGTTCTTC. Protein: CASSLGGRPVSSYNEQFF. This chain joins TRBV28 and TRBJ2-1; TRBD2 agrees at 8 bases. This CDR3 is built from 18 residues. Looked up from germline, CDR1 is MDHEN and CDR2 is SYDVKM. V lost 3 bases, J lost 0 bases, and 10 bases stayed unmatched.

Here the CDR3 DNA reads TGTGCCAGCAGTGAAGCGGGTGCAGGGGAGGCAGATACGCAGTATTTT. Translated, it gives CASSEAGAGEADTQYF. The chain combines TRBV6-1 with TRBJ2-3, with D perhaps TRBD1 or TRBD2 (6 bases each). Germline V CDR1 and CDR2: MNHNS, SASEGT. This CDR3 comprises 16 residues. The V gene lost 0 bases and the J gene lost 4 bases, with 14 bases spanning the gap.

This clonotype was detected a few times. The V and J genes are TRBV7-2 and TRBJ2-1, with D hard to call. Trimming took 5 bases from V and 9 from J, leaving 17 bases between them. Germline V lookup: CDR1 SGHTA, CDR2 FQGNSA. The CDR3 contains 14 residues. The CDR3 sequence is CASSTDLSELEQFF. The DNA of the CDR3 is TGTGCCAGCAGCACCGACTTATCCGAGCTTGAGCAGTTCTTC.

This clonotype appeared once. With a much larger clone just one base away, this may be a read error. This rearrangement joins TRBV12-3 or TRBV12-4 to TRBJ2-7; maybe TRBD1 (6 bases). The CDR3 is 14 amino acids. The DNA of the CDR3 is TGTGCCAGCAGATTGTCGGGACACTCCCACGAGCAGTACTTC. Amino acids: CASRLSGHSHEQYF.